What follows is one T cell receptor (beta chain) and its context. Antigen specificity is unknown. Unique molecular identifiers tagged individual cDNA molecules. Each CDR3 protein is one row after TCRdb ran MiXCR on the 5' RACE reads. The repertoire holds about 62,000 distinct CDR3 sequences, with about 9.9% as singletons. This specimen comes from a study of early T cells in non-severe SARS-CoV-2 infection. Study at large: The sequenced material was bulk RNA from unsorted whole blood, and its chains were unpaired.

The study, taken as a whole, reports: In VDJdb matching, anti-spike CD8 responses were favored while private and CD4 specificities went missing.

Germline V lookup: CDR1 MNHEY, CDR2 SVGAGI. The CDR3 consists of 16 residues. V dropped 0 bases and J dropped 5; count of bases not matched to a gene: 7. V gene TRBV6-5 combines with J gene TRBJ1-3, with 7 positions matching TRBD1. This clonotype originated in an adult who was a healthcare worker with PCR-confirmed SARS-CoV-2 infection or an uninfected control (not recorded which). Material for sequencing was whole blood. CDR3 amino acids: CASSYSNRDRRNTIYF. The CDR3 DNA reads as TGTGCCAGCAGTTACTCTAACCGGGACAGAAGAAACACCATATATTTT.